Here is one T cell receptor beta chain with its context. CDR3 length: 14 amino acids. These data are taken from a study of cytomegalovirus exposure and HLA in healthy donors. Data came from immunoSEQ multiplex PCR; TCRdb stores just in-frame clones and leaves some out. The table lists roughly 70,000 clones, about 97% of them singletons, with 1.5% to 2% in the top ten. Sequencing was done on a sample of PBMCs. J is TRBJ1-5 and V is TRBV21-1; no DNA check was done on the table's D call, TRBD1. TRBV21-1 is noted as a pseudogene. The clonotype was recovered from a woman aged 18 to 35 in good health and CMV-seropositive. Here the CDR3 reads CASSKGPINQPQHF. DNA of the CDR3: TGTGCCAGCAGCAAAGGGCCGATCAATCAGCCCCAGCATTTT.